The sequence of this T cell receptor (beta chain) was determined in a study of blood T cell repertoires in COVID-19. On the study more broadly: Specimens from acute and convalescent COVID-19 originated in the United States, Italy and Spain. T cells, B-cell-depleted T cells, or PBMCs provided the cDNA or gDNA that served as material.

Per the authors' pipeline: Estimation of nucleated cell counts was performed using reference gene primer amplification. Produced via immunoSEQ multiplex PCR; TCRdb's table is partial and in-frame only. V and J calls and clone size come straight from that table; D and trimming were deduced from the DNA. This table has about 41,000 clones, about 90% appearing once. The V gene lost 2 bases and the J gene lost 9 bases, with 13 bases spanning the gap. The CDR3 sequence is 13 residues long. CDR1 is MNHEY, CDR2 SVGAGI, per germline. The sequencing input was peripheral blood. This TCR was recovered from a man between 60 and 75 years old with acute or convalescent COVID-19. The rearrangement joins TRBV6-5 to TRBJ1-2; a weak D match, TRBD1 (5 bases). Here the CDR3 reads CASSYAGTSSYTF. Written as DNA, the CDR3 is TGTGCCAGCAGTTACGCCGGGACTTCGAGCTACACCTTC.